These 3 T cell receptor beta chains were sequenced from one sample in a study of shared T cell receptors in the human thymus (dated by TCRdb to the early 2020s). The method behind the library was the immunoSEQ multiplex PCR assay. This immuneACCESS table, as held by TCRdb, lists in-frame sequences with V and J called but not all clones. Of the missing ones, under half trace to an unresolved V gene in checked studies; the others have no known cause. Counted in this sample were about 730,000 clones; 80% to 90% of them appeared once. Together, the top ten hold roughly 0.01% of the sample. This same sample was also part of a study on human thymus T cells.

The sequencing input was thymocytes. These receptors were obtained from a girl less than two years old with a congenital heart defect. Donor details come from another sample of the same person, matched by shared clones.

The chain recombines TRBV27 with TRBJ1-1; the D gene is possibly TRBD1 (5 bases). This CDR3 has 14 amino acids. V was pared by 6 bases and J by 1 base, with 12 bases between. CDR1 and CDR2 from the germline V gene are MNHEY and SMNVEV (reference sequence). CDR3 in DNA: TGTGCCAGCAGAGTAACCGACAGGAACACTGAAGCTTTCTTT. Translating it yields CASRVTDRNTEAFF.

This chain links TRBV7-6 with TRBJ2-3, with no clear D. The CDR3 is made up of 16 amino acids. The germline CDR1 and CDR2 sequences are SGHVS and FNYEAQ. The V end lost 4 bases, the J end lost 5 bases, and 19 bases lay between the germline ends. This chain's CDR3 is CASSYQIIPRRDTQYF. The DNA for the CDR3 is TGTGCCAGCAGCTACCAAATAATTCCCCGCAGAGATACGCAGTATTTT.

The chain couples TRBV5-1 to TRBJ1-1; a possible D gene is TRBD1 (5 bases). Germline V gene sequence: CDR1 SGHRS, CDR2 YFSETQ. Trimming left V 1 base short and J 1 base short, with 8 bases between. This CDR3 comprises 14 residues. CDR3 loop: CASSLFRANTEAFF. The CDR3 coding sequence is TGCGCCAGCAGCTTGTTCAGGGCGAACACTGAAGCTTTCTTT.